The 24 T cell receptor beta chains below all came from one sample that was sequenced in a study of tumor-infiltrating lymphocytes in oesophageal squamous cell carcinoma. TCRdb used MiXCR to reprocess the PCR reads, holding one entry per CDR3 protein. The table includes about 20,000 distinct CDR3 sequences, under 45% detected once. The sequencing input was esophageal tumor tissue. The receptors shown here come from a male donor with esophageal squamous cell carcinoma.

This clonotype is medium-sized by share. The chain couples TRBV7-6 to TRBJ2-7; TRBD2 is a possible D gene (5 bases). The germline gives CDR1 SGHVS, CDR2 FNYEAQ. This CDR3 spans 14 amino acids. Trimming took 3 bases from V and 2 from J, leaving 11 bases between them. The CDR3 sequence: CASSLAEGPYEQYF. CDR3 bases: TGTGCCAGCAGCTTGGCAGAGGGTCCCTACGAGCAGTACTTC.

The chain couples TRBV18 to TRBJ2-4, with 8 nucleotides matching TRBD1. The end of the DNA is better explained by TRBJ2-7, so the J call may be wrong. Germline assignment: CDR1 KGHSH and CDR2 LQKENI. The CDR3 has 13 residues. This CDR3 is CASSTGAGYEQYF. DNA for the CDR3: TGTGCCAGCTCGACAGGGGCGGGCTACGAGCAGTACTTC.

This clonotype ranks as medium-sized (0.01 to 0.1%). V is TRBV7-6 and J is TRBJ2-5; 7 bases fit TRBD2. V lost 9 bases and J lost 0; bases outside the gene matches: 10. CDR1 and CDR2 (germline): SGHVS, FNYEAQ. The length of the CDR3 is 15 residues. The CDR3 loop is CASTGGEGYQETQYF. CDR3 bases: TGTGCCAGTACTGGGGGGGAGGGGTACCAAGAGACCCAGTACTTC. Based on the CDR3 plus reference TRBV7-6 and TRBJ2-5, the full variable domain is GAGVSQSPRYKVTKRGQDVALRCDPISGHVSLYWYRQALGQGPEFLTYFNYEAQQDKSGLPNDRFSAERPEGSISTLTIQRTEQRDSAMYRCASTGGEGYQETQYFGPGTRLLVL.

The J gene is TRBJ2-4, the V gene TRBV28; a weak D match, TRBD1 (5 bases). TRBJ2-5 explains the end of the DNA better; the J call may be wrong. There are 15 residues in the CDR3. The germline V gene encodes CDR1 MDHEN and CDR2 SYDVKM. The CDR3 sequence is CASSFRGHLGETQYF. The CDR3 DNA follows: TGTGCCAGCAGTTTCCGCGGACATCTGGGGGAGACCCAGTACTTC.

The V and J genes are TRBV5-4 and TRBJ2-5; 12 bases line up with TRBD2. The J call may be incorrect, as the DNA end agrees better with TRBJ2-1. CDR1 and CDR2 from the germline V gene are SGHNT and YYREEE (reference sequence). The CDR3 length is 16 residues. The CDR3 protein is CASSFLLAGGRGEQFF. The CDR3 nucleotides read TGTGCCAGCAGCTTCCTACTAGCGGGAGGTAGGGGTGAGCAGTTCTTC.

CDR3 DNA: TGTGCCAGCAATAGGGGGGTAGCAGATACGCAGTATTTT. Encoded protein: CASNRGVADTQYF. V and J are TRBV6-6 and TRBJ2-3, with D tentatively TRBD1 or TRBD2 (6 bases each). This CDR3 has 13 residues. The germline V gene has CDR1 MNHNY and CDR2 SVGAGI (reference sequence). The germline V and J ends were trimmed by 7 bases and 4 bases, with 12 bases remaining between them.

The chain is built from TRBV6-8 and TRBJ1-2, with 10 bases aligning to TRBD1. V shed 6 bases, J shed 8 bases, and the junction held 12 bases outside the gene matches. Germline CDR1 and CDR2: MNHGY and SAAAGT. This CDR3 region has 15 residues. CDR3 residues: CASRKLRDRGLGYTF. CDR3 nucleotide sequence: TGTGCCAGCAGGAAATTACGAGACAGGGGGCTAGGCTACACCTTC.

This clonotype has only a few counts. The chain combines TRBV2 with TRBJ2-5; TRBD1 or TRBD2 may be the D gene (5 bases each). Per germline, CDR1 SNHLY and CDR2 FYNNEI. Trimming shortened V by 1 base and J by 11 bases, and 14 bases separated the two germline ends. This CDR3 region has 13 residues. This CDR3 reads CASSEGTKGGQYF. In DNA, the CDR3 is TGTGCCAGCAGTGAAGGGACAAAGGGCGGGCAGTACTTC.

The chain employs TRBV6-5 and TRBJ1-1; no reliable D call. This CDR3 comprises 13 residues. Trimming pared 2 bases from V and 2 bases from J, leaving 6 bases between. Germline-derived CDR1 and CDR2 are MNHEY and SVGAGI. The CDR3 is CASSYPGNTEAFF. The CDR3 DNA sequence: TGTGCCAGCAGTTACCCCGGCAACACTGAAGCTTTCTTT.

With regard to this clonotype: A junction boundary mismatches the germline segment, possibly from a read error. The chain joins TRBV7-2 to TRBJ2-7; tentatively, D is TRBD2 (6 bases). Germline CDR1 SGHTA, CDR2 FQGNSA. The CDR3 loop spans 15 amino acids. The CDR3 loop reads CASSLRLSGTGELYF. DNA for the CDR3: TGTGCCAGCAGCTTACGTCTTAGCGGCACCGGGGAGCTGTACTTC.

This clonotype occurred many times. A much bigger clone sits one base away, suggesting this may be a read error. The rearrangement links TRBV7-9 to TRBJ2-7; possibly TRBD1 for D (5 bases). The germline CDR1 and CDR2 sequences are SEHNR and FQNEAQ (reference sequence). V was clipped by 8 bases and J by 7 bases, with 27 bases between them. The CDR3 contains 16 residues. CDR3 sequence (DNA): TGTGCCAGCTACGAGTTCGGAGTCCAGGGCTACAATGAGCAGTACTTC. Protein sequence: CASYEFGVQGYNEQYF.

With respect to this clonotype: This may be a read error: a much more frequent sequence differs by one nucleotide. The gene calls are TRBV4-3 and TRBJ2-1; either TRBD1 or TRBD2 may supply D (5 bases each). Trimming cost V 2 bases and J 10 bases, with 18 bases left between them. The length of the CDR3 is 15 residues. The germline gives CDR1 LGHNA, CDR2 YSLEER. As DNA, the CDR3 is TGCGCCAGCAGCCAATCTCATCCGGGACCCTACGAGCAGTTCTTC. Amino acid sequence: CASSQSHPGPYEQFF.

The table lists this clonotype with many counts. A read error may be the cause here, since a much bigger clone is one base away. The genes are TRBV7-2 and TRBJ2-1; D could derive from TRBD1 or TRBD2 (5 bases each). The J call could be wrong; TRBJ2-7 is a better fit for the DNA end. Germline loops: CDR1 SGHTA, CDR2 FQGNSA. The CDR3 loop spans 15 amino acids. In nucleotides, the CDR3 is TGTGCCAGCAGCTTCCGGGGCGGCTCCTACAATGAGCAGTACTTC. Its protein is CASSFRGGSYNEQYF.

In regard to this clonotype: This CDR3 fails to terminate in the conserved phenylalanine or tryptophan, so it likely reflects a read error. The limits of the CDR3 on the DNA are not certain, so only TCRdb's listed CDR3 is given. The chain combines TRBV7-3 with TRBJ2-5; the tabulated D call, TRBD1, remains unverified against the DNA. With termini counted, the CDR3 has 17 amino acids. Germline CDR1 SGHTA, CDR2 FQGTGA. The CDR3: CASSLLGTGGNGYTFGS.

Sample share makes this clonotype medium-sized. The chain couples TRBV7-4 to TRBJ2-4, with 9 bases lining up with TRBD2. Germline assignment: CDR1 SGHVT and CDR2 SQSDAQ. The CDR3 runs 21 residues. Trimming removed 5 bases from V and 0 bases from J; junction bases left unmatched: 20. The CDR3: CASSLLIAGASPRLAKNIQYF. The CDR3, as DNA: TGTGCCAGCAGCCTACTAATAGCGGGAGCCTCGCCGCGGCTAGCCAAAAACATTCAGTACTTC.

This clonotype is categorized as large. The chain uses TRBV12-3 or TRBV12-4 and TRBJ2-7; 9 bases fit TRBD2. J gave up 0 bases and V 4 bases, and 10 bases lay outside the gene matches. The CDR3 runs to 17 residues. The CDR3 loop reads CASSSRRTSDSSYEQYF. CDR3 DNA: TGTGCCAGCAGTTCTCGAAGGACTAGCGACTCCTCCTACGAGCAGTACTTC.

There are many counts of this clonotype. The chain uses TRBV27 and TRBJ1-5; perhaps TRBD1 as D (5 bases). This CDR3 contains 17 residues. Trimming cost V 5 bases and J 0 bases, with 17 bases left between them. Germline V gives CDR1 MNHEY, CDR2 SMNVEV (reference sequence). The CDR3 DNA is TGTGCCAGCAGTCCTAAAGGGACGGGTTTTAGCAATCAGCCCCAGCATTTT. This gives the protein CASSPKGTGFSNQPQHF.

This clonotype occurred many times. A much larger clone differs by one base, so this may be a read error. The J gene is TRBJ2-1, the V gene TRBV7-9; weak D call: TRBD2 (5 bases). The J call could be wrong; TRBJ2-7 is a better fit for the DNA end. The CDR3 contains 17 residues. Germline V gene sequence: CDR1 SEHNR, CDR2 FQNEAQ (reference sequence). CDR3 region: CASSLGRGSLSYNEQYF. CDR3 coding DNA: TGTGCCAGCAGCTTAGGTCGGGGTAGCCTCTCCTACAATGAGCAGTACTTC.

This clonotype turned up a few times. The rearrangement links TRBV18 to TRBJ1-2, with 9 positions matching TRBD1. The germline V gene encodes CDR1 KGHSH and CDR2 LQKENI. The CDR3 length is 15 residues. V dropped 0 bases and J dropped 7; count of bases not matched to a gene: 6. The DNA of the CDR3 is TGTGCCAGCTCACCACCTTGGGACAGGGCAGCTGGCTACACCTTC. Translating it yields CASSPPWDRAAGYTF.

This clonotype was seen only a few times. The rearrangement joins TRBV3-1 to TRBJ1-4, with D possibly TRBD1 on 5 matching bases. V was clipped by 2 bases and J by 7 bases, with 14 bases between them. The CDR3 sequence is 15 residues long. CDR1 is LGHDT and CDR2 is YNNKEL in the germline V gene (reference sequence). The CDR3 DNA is TGTGCCAGCAGCCAAAGGGCAGGGAGGGTTGAAAAACTGTTTTTT. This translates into CASSQRAGRVEKLFF.

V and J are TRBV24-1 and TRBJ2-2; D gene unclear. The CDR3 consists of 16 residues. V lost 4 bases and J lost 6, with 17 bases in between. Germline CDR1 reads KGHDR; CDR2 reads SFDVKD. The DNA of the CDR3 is TGTGCCACCAGTGAGCTAGGGCCAAGTGGAGCCGGGGAGCTGTTTTTT. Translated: CATSELGPSGAGELFF.

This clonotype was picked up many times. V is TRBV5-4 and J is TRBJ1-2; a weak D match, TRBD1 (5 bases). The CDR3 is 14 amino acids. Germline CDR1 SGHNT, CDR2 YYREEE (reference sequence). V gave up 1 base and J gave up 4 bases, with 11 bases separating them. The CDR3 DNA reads TGTGCCAGCAGCTTGCAGGGCGCTCTCTATGGCTACACCTTC. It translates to CASSLQGALYGYTF. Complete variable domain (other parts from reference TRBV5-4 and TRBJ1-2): ETGVTQSPTHLIKTRGQQVTLRCSSQSGHNTVSWYQQALGQGPQFIFQYYREEENGRGNFPPRFSGLQFPNYSSELNVNALELDDSALYLCASSLQGALYGYTFGSGTRLTVV.

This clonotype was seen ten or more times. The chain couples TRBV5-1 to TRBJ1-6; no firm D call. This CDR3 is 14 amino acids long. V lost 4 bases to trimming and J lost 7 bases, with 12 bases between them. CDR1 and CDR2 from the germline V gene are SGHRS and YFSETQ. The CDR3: CASSRQSGNSPLHF. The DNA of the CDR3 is TGCGCCAGCAGCCGACAATCAGGCAATTCACCCCTCCACTTT.

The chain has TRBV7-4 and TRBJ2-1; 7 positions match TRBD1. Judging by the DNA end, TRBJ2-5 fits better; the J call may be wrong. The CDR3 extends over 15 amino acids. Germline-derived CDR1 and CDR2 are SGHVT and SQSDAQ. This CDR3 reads CASSGPGQRTGTQYF. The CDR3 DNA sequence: TGTGCCAGCAGCGGCCCGGGACAGCGGACGGGGACCCAGTACTTC.